Listed below are T cell receptor beta chains from one sample, sequenced in a study of blood T cell repertoires in COVID-19. Profiling relied on immunoSEQ multiplex PCR, and the TCRdb table lists in-frame clones only, not all of them. The repertoire holds under 200,000 clones, with 82% as singletons. Sequencing was performed on PBMCs or T cells enriched from blood (not recorded which). The source is a woman aged 60-75 years with acute COVID-19. Each CDR3 is given with its conserved first and last residue. A D gene is named only where the DNA matches it firmly. The size entry is marked missing in some rows and otherwise reads once, few, many or a size class.

j_gene	v_gene	d_gene	abundance	CDR3aa	CDR3nt
TRBJ1-2	TRBV27	TRBD1	-	CASSPGQGGYTF	TGTGCCAGCAGTCCAGGACAGGGGGGCTACACCTTC
TRBJ2-7	TRBV29-1	TRBD2	once	CSVEGLAGAYEQYF	TGCAGCGTTGAGGGTCTAGCGGGAGCCTACGAGCAGTACTTC
TRBJ2-7	TRBV25-1	TRBD1	few	CASRRPGTGTDEQYF	TGTGCCAGCAGGAGACCGGGGACAGGGACCGACGAGCAGTACTTC
TRBJ2-5	TRBV7-8	TRBD2	-	CATAGLRETQYF	TGTGCCACAGCGGGGCTCCGTGAGACCCAGTACTTC
TRBJ1-2	TRBV5-4	TRBD1	-	CASSTSTGGSYGYTF	TGTGCCAGCAGCACCTCTACAGGGGGAAGCTATGGCTACACCTTC
TRBJ2-1	TRBV2	-	-	CASSLYNEQFF	TGTGCCAGCAGTCTTTACAATGAGCAGTTCTTC
TRBJ1-6	TRBV6-1	TRBD1	-	CASSEGVGTGYSPLHF	TGTGCCAGCAGTGAAGGGGTCGGGACAGGTTATTCACCCCTCCACTTT
TRBJ2-5	TRBV7-8	-	-	CASSLGIVAQETQYF	TGTGCCAGCAGCTTAGGAATCGTAGCTCAAGAGACCCAGTACTTC
TRBJ1-3	TRBV5-4	TRBD1	-	CASSSDRAGNTIYF	TGTGCCAGCAGTTCGGACAGGGCTGGAAACACCATATATTTT
TRBJ1-3	TRBV15	TRBD1	-	CATSREPPGQGYGNTIYF	TGTGCCACCAGCAGAGAGCCGCCGGGACAGGGTTATGGCAACACCATATATTTT